This TCR beta chain was observed in a study of blood T cell repertoires in COVID-19. Turning to the study itself: Sites in the United States, Italy and Spain provided acute and convalescent COVID-19 samples. PBMCs, B-cell-depleted T cells, or T cells were the source of the cDNA or gDNA that made up the material.

In the study's own analysis: Reference gene primer amplification gave estimated nucleated cell counts. The assay was immunoSEQ multiplex PCR, and TCRdb's table has in-frame clones only and misses some. For V, J and clone size, that table is used; D and trimming come from the DNA. Of 150,000 to 200,000 clones in the sample, about 93% were seen once. Germline assignment: CDR1 GTSNPN and CDR2 SVGIG (reference sequence). This CDR3 has 16 amino acids. V lost 3 bases, J lost 2 bases, and 12 bases stayed unmatched. V gene TRBV30 combines with J gene TRBJ1-2; 7 positions match TRBD1. Sequences were obtained from peripheral blood. This sequence was found in a woman aged 45-65 years with acute or convalescent COVID-19. CDR3 DNA sequence: TGTGCCTGGAGACCTACTTACCCGACAGGGAACTATGGCTACACCTTC. Its protein is CAWRPTYPTGNYGYTF.